Listed below are T cell receptor beta chains from one sample, sequenced in a study of Graves' ophthalmopathy and Graves' hyperthyroidism. One entry per CDR3 protein, called by TCRdb with MiXCR from the multiplex PCR reads. The profile covers 400,000 to 450,000 distinct CDR3 sequences, with 21% appearing a single time and 2.5% to 3.5% taken by the ten largest. Sequencing input: peripheral blood. These TCRs come from a woman aged 18-29 years with stable Graves' hyperthyroidism. Both conserved end residues are part of each CDR3. Each record gives: J gene, V gene, clone size, D gene, CDR3 length, CDR3 protein, CDR3 DNA. The D gene is left open where the match is weak. Only part of the rows carry a size: once, few, many, or a class if the clone is expanded.

TRBJ1-2 TRBV10-3 few - 13 CAISESRQERYTF TGTGCCATCAGTGAGTCAAGGCAGGAGCGCTACACCTTC
TRBJ1-5 TRBV12-3/TRBV12-4 few - 13 CASRSDRYQPQHF TGTGCCAGCAGATCTGACAGATATCAGCCCCAGCATTTT
TRBJ1-2 TRBV5-1 many - 15 CASSLYLYRMDGYTF TGCGCCAGCAGCTTGTATCTGTACAGGATGGATGGCTACACCTTC
TRBJ2-7 TRBV6-1 - - 15 CASSAQDVFTYEQYF TGTGCCAGCAGTGCACAGGACGTATTCACCTACGAGCAGTACTTC
TRBJ2-5 TRBV11-2 - - 14 CASSPFVQEETQYF TGTGCCAGCAGCCCATTTGTCCAGGAAGAGACCCAGTACTTC
TRBJ2-7 TRBV30 - TRBD2 14 CAWRYGTSSYEQYF TGTGCCTGGCGCTACGGGACTAGCAGCTACGAGCAGTACTTC
TRBJ2-5 TRBV24-1 many TRBD1 20 CATSDSTRGQGLRSQETQYF TGTGCCACCAGTGATTCAACCCGAGGACAGGGATTAAGGAGCCAAGAGACCCAGTACTTC
TRBJ2-7 TRBV19 - TRBD1 14 CASSPGQRSSEQYF TGTGCCAGTAGTCCGGGACAGAGGTCGTCCGAGCAGTACTTC
TRBJ1-2 TRBV19 - - 13 CASSIYRNYGYTF TGTGCCAGTAGTATTTATCGGAACTATGGCTACACCTTC
TRBJ2-5 TRBV11-3 many TRBD2 16 CASSRTSGGIPETQYF TGTGCCAGCAGCCGTACTAGCGGAGGGATCCCAGAGACCCAGTACTTC
TRBJ1-1 TRBV6-2/TRBV6-3 many TRBD1 13 CATIGQGDTEAFF TGTGCCACCATTGGACAGGGGGACACTGAAGCTTTCTTT
TRBJ2-5 TRBV6-1 once TRBD1 16 CASSEFPGQGEETQYF TGTGCCAGCAGCGAATTCCCGGGACAGGGGGAGGAGACCCAGTACTTC
TRBJ2-5 TRBV6-1 - TRBD2 13 CASGREGRETQYF TGTGCCAGCGGCCGGGAGGGCCGAGAGACCCAGTACTTC
TRBJ2-2 TRBV6-4 many TRBD1 16 CASSNRGQGSTGELFF TGTGCCAGCAGTAACAGGGGGCAGGGGAGCACCGGGGAGCTGTTTTTT
TRBJ2-5 TRBV6-1 many - 15 CASSKEALPTETQYF TGTGCCAGCAGCAAGGAGGCCCTGCCCACGGAGACCCAGTACTTC
TRBJ2-2 TRBV27 - - 12 CASSRLGGELFF TGTGCCAGCAGTAGACTAGGGGGGGAGCTGTTTTTT
TRBJ2-6 TRBV11-1 many - 13 CASRISQGNVLTF TGTGCCAGCAGGATTAGCCAGGGAAACGTCCTGACTTTC
TRBJ1-5 TRBV30 few TRBD1 14 CAWTTGGSNQPQHF TGTGCCTGGACGACAGGGGGAAGCAATCAGCCCCAGCATTTT
TRBJ1-1 TRBV6-1 - - 16 CASTPRQELVNTEAFF TGTGCCAGCACCCCCCGACAGGAGTTAGTGAACACTGAAGCTTTCTTT
TRBJ1-1 TRBV6-1 - TRBD1 13 CASSWGDSTEAFF TGTGCCAGCAGCTGGGGGGACAGCACTGAAGCTTTCTTT
TRBJ2-7 TRBV20-1 - - 14 CSAGPRDRTYEQYF TGCAGTGCTGGACCCCGGGACCGAACCTACGAGCAGTACTTC
TRBJ2-3 TRBV6-2/TRBV6-3 - - 15 CASTAGLGFGDTQYF TGTGCCAGCACCGCAGGGCTTGGGTTTGGAGATACGCAGTATTTT
TRBJ1-2 TRBV19 many - 13 CASSGGPPFGYTF TGTGCCAGTAGCGGAGGACCACCGTTTGGCTACACCTTC
TRBJ1-1 TRBV3-1 - - 13 CASRFKGNTEAFF TGTGCCAGCAGATTCAAGGGAAACACTGAAGCTTTCTTT
TRBJ2-7 TRBV13 many - 15 CASSSGPRSSYEQYF TGTGCCAGCAGCTCAGGGCCCAGGAGCTCCTACGAGCAGTACTTC
TRBJ2-5 TRBV28 - TRBD2 15 CASSLLSGTYKEQYF TGTGCCAGCAGTTTATTAAGCGGGACGTATAAAGAGCAGTACTTC
TRBJ2-7 TRBV27 many - 15 CASSSTGQFPYEQYF TGTGCCAGCAGTTCCACCGGACAGTTCCCTTACGAGCAGTACTTC